This T cell receptor (beta chain) was profiled in a study of T cell responses to AZD1222 COVID-19 vaccine. Germline CDR1 and CDR2: SGHRS and YFSETQ. The CDR3 extends over 14 amino acids. With V trimmed by 3 bases and J by 2 bases, 4 bases remained unmatched. A single count supports this clone. Method: immunoSEQ multiplex PCR; TCRdb's copy keeps in-frame clones and lacks some. The sample lists about 66,000 clones, about 90% occurring once. The specimen was peripheral blood, collected on day 0 of AZD1222 vaccination. This chain uses TRBV5-1 with TRBJ1-2; 7 positions match TRBD1. This TCR was sampled from an adult in good health. CDR3 sequence (DNA): TGCGCCAGCAGCTCAGGGACAGTCAACTATGGCTACACCTTC. Protein sequence: CASSSGTVNYGYTF.